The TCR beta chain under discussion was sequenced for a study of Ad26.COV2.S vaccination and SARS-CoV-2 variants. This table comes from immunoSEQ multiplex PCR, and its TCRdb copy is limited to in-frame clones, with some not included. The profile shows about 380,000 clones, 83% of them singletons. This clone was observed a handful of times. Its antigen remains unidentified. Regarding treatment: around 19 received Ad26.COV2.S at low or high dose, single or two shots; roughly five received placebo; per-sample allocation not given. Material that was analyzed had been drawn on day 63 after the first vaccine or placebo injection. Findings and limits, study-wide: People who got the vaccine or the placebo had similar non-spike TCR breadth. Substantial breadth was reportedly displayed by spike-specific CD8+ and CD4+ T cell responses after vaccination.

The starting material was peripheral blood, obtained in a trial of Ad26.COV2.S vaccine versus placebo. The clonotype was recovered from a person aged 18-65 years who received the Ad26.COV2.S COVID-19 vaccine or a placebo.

CDR3 sequence: CASSFGGDLYEQYF. The CDR3 DNA follows: TGTGCCAGCAGCTTCGGGGGGGACCTCTACGAGCAGTACTTC. The J gene is TRBJ2-7, the V gene TRBV5-4, with 8 bases lining up with TRBD2. Germline-derived CDR1 and CDR2 are SGHNT and YYREEE (reference sequence). The CDR3 loop spans 14 amino acids. J was trimmed by 3 bases and V by 2 bases; bases with no gene match: 4.